The 30 T cell receptor beta chains below come from one sample, sequenced in a study of blood T cells in healthy people across ages. Sample-barcoded 5' priming and a J-beta primer mix drove a second PCR of 7 to 11 cycles. Via MiXCR, TCRdb re-called the 5' RACE reads, giving one row per CDR3 protein. The table has about 750,000 distinct CDR3 sequences, about 53% seen once. The sample consisted of blood. The source is an elderly man in good health.

This clonotype occurred many times. At one end the junction does not follow the germline gene, possibly because of a read error. The chain recombines TRBV5-1 with TRBJ2-7; D unresolved. This CDR3 is 12 amino acids long. CDR1 is SGHRS, CDR2 YFSETQ, per germline. The CDR3, as DNA: TGTGCCAGCAGCTTAGAGCCCTACGAGCAGTACTTC. Translated: CASSLEPYEQYF.

The rearrangement links TRBV24-1 to TRBJ1-5; no definite D call. The V end was cut by 12 bases, the J end by 0 bases, with 14 bases between. Germline assignment: CDR1 KGHDR and CDR2 SFDVKD. CDR3 length equals 14 residues. CDR3 residues: CACGRGDSNQPQHF. The CDR3 DNA follows: TGTGCCTGCGGCCGGGGAGATAGCAATCAGCCCCAGCATTTT.

The chain recombines TRBV9 with TRBJ1-1; the D is unclear. This CDR3 has 14 amino acids. Deletions cut 0 bases from V and 4 bases from J, with 10 bases between. CDR1 is SGDLS and CDR2 is YYNGEE in the germline V gene. The DNA for the CDR3 is TGTGCCAGCAGCGTAGGGCTGGGAGGCACTGAAGCTTTCTTT. Its translation is CASSVGLGGTEAFF.

V and J are TRBV6-1 and TRBJ1-2; no reliable D call. CDR3 size: 13 residues. Trimming stripped 0 bases from V and 4 bases from J, with 6 bases between. Germline V lookup: CDR1 MNHNS, CDR2 SASEGT. The CDR3 loop is CASSEALFYGYTF. CDR3 nucleotide sequence: TGTGCCAGCAGTGAAGCGCTTTTCTATGGCTACACCTTC.

This clonotype was counted a few times. This chain joins TRBV5-1 and TRBJ2-1; D might be TRBD1 (6 bases). From germline, CDR1 is SGHRS and CDR2 YFSETQ. V gave up 0 bases and J gave up 7 bases, with 20 bases separating them. The CDR3 has 17 amino acids. The DNA for the CDR3 is TGCGCCAGCAGCTTGGAAAGATCCGGAGCCACAGGGAATGAGCAGTTCTTC. Amino acid sequence: CASSLERSGATGNEQFF.

A few counts support this clonotype. The chain couples TRBV3-1 to TRBJ2-1; TRBD2 aligns across 12 bases. Germline V gives CDR1 LGHDT, CDR2 YNNKEL (reference sequence). Trimming at V came to 4 bases and at J to 7 bases, leaving 8 bases not matched to a gene. The CDR3 sequence is 16 residues long. The CDR3 region has the DNA TGTGCCAGCAGCCCGCTCCGACTAGCGGGAGATAATGAGCAGTTCTTC. Translating gives CASSPLRLAGDNEQFF.

The rearrangement links TRBV10-3 to TRBJ2-3, with 7 bases that match TRBD2. CDR1 is ENHRY and CDR2 is SYGVKD in the germline V gene. The V segment lost 0 bases and the J segment 4 bases; nucleotides outside the gene matches: 4. The CDR3 loop spans 15 amino acids. The CDR3 sequence: CAISESREGADTQYF. The CDR3 DNA reads as TGTGCCATCAGTGAGTCGAGGGAGGGCGCAGATACGCAGTATTTT.

The CDR3 region has the DNA TGCAGCGCCGGGACTGGACCCTACGAGCAGTACTTC. It encodes CSAGTGPYEQYF. V gene TRBV20-1 combines with J gene TRBJ2-7; TRBD2 is a possible D gene (6 bases). Germline-derived CDR1 and CDR2 are DFQATT and SNEGSKA (reference sequence). CDR3 size: 12 residues.

The CDR3 DNA sequence: TGTGCCAGCACCCCGGGTAGCGGGAGGGTAGGGACCTACAATGAGCAGTTCTTC. As protein: CASTPGSGRVGTYNEQFF. V usage is TRBV27 and J usage is TRBJ2-1, with 11 bases fitting TRBD2. The V gene end was trimmed by 7 bases and the J gene end by 2 bases; junction bases not matched to a gene: 13. The CDR3 spans 18 residues. Germline-derived CDR1 and CDR2 are MNHEY and SMNVEV (reference sequence).

This clonotype has a count of ten or more. The genes are TRBV12-3 or TRBV12-4 and TRBJ2-1; 8 bases are shared with TRBD2. J was trimmed by 0 bases and V by 7 bases; bases with no gene match: 20. The CDR3 contains 20 residues. DNA for the CDR3: TGTGCCAGCAAATCCTACCAACTAGGGGGAGGGACTAGCTCCTACAATGAGCAGTTCTTC. This sequence encodes CASKSYQLGGGTSSYNEQFF.

This sequence joins TRBV6-5 and TRBJ2-7; D possibly corresponds to TRBD1 (5 bases). The length of the CDR3 is 14 residues. Germline CDR1 MNHEY, CDR2 SVGAGI. The ends were cut back, 6 bases at V and 7 bases at J, with 19 bases in the middle. The CDR3 is CASRFGQNYNEQYF. The CDR3, as DNA: TGTGCCAGCAGATTCGGACAAAACTACAATGAGCAGTACTTC.

This clonotype was seen more than once but under ten times. The chain is built from TRBV20-1 and TRBJ2-3, with 11 bases that match TRBD2. Looked up from germline, CDR1 is DFQATT and CDR2 is SNEGSKA (reference sequence). The CDR3 extends over 15 amino acids. CDR3 DNA sequence: TGCAGCGCAGCTAGCGGGAGGACTAGCACAGATACGCAGTATTTT. Protein product: CSAASGRTSTDTQYF.

This clonotype has only a few counts. V is TRBV2 and J is TRBJ1-2, with D unclear. The CDR3 has 13 amino acids. The V end was cut by 4 bases, the J end by 3 bases, with 9 bases between. The V gene's germline CDR1 is SNHLY and CDR2 FYNNEI. CDR3 residues: CASSVVHHYGYTF. The CDR3 coding sequence is TGTGCCAGCAGTGTAGTCCACCACTATGGCTACACCTTC.

The chain employs TRBV20-1 and TRBJ2-7, with 9 bases identical to TRBD2. Germline assignment: CDR1 DFQATT and CDR2 SNEGSKA (reference sequence). The CDR3 length is 15 residues. V gave up 6 bases and J gave up 2 bases; unmatched junction bases: 11. This CDR3 reads CSAPFGGRGTYEQYF. The CDR3, as DNA: TGCAGTGCCCCCTTTGGCGGGAGGGGCACCTACGAGCAGTACTTC.

This clonotype was detected only a few times. This rearrangement joins TRBV4-1 to TRBJ1-2; D is unresolved. Trimming took 4 bases from V and 2 from J, leaving 14 bases between them. In germline, CDR1 is MGHRA, CDR2 YSYEKL. The CDR3 consists of 15 residues. CDR3 amino acids: CASSPNRGYNYGYTF. Here the CDR3 DNA reads TGCGCCAGCAGCCCAAACCGGGGATACAACTATGGCTACACCTTC.

The chain joins TRBV15 to TRBJ2-1, with TRBD2 matching over 12 bases. This CDR3 spans 17 amino acids. The trim removed 3 bases at V and 5 bases at J, leaving 8 bases unmatched. Germline assignment: CDR1 LNHNV and CDR2 YYDKDF (reference sequence). CDR3 amino acids: CATSRGKGLAGNNEQFF. The CDR3 DNA reads as TGTGCCACCAGCAGGGGGAAGGGACTAGCGGGTAACAATGAGCAGTTCTTC.

CDR3 DNA sequence: TGTGCCAGCAGTGAGAATGACAGGGGGCGGACAGATACGCAGTATTTT. Residues: CASSENDRGRTDTQYF. The chain recombines TRBV2 with TRBJ2-3; 10 nucleotides agree with TRBD1. The CDR3 has 16 residues. Germline assignment: CDR1 SNHLY and CDR2 FYNNEI. V shed 3 bases, J shed 3 bases, and the junction held 6 bases outside the gene matches.

The rearrangement uses TRBV5-1 and TRBJ1-1; 8 bases match TRBD1. The CDR3 loop spans 16 amino acids. Losses at the gene ends were 2 bases for V and 0 bases for J; bases not matched to a gene: 6. Germline assignment: CDR1 SGHRS and CDR2 YFSETQ. The CDR3 DNA reads as TGCGCCAGCAGCTTCGGACAGGGCGTCATGAACACTGAAGCTTTCTTT. It yields the protein CASSFGQGVMNTEAFF.

The rearrangement joins TRBV7-4 to TRBJ2-5; TRBD1 matches at 8 bases. Germline assignment: CDR1 SGHVT and CDR2 SQSDAQ. The CDR3 sequence is 17 residues long. V shed 1 base and J 4 bases; nucleotides not matched to a gene: 11. CDR3 loop: CASSLVEDRVHGETQYF. CDR3 DNA sequence: TGTGCCAGCAGCTTAGTCGAGGACAGGGTTCACGGAGAGACCCAGTACTTC.

There are a few counts of this clonotype. The rearrangement uses TRBV4-2 and TRBJ2-7; D unclear. Looked up from germline, CDR1 is LGHNA and CDR2 is YNFKEQ. Trimming took 4 bases from V and 3 from J, leaving 10 bases between them. This CDR3 is built from 13 residues. In DNA form, the CDR3 reads TGTGCCAGCAGCCCGCACATTAACTACGAGCAGTACTTC. Translated, it gives CASSPHINYEQYF.

Points on this clonotype: Germline and junction disagree at one end, which may indicate a read error. The V call is TRBV5-1, the J call TRBJ2-3, with 14 bases that match TRBD2. The CDR3 is 21 residues long. The V gene's germline CDR1 is SGHRS and CDR2 YFSETQ. CDR3 amino acids: CASSKDPTGTSGRPSTGTQYF. The CDR3 DNA sequence: TGCGCCAGCAGCAAGGACCCAACCGGGACTAGCGGGAGACCCAGCACAGGTACGCAGTATTTT.

This clonotype showed up just a few times. V is TRBV2 and J is TRBJ2-7; 9 bases fit TRBD1. The CDR3 runs to 14 residues. Losses at the gene ends were 7 bases for V and 1 base for J; bases not matched to a gene: 5. Germline V CDR1 and CDR2: SNHLY, FYNNEI. This CDR3 is CASISDRGSYEQYF. The CDR3 nucleotides read TGTGCCAGCATATCGGACAGGGGATCCTACGAGCAGTACTTC.

The chain uses TRBV29-1 and TRBJ1-4; D possibly corresponds to TRBD1 (6 bases). With 4 bases removed from V and 7 bases from J, the gap between germline ends came to 19 bases. In germline, CDR1 is SQVTM, CDR2 ANQGSEA. This CDR3 contains 15 residues. In DNA, the CDR3 is TGCAGCGTTGTTTACAGGGCCCGTGTCGGTGAAAAACTGTTTTTT. Translated: CSVVYRARVGEKLFF.

The gene calls are TRBV5-1 and TRBJ2-2; 9 nucleotides line up with TRBD2. Trimming took 4 bases from V and 2 from J; bases not matched to a gene: 12. This CDR3 is 18 amino acids long. Germline assignment: CDR1 SGHRS and CDR2 YFSETQ. The CDR3 coding sequence is TGCGCCAGCAGCCTCCAGATAGCGGGAGCCAAAAACACCGGGGAGCTGTTTTTT. Protein product: CASSLQIAGAKNTGELFF.

The V gene is TRBV7-2, the J gene TRBJ1-1, with TRBD1 identical over 10 bases. The J segment lost 7 bases and the V segment lost 5 bases, leaving 7 bases of the junction unmatched. Germline V gives CDR1 SGHTA, CDR2 FQGNSA. The CDR3 has 14 amino acids. CDR3 amino acids: CASSIRQGAGEAFF. The CDR3 DNA reads TGTGCCAGCAGCATCCGACAGGGGGCTGGTGAAGCTTTCTTT.

This chain joins TRBV6-5 and TRBJ1-2; a possible D gene is TRBD1 (5 bases). Trimming cost V 1 base and J 4 bases, with 10 bases left between them. CDR1 is MNHEY, CDR2 SVGAGI, per germline. The CDR3 is 14 residues long. CDR3 nucleotide sequence: TGTGCCAGCAGTTACTGGGACGGTTTCTATGGCTACACCTTC. This encodes CASSYWDGFYGYTF.

There are many counts of this clonotype. The gene calls are TRBV4-1 and TRBJ2-2; D is ambiguous. The CDR3 is 16 amino acids. CDR1 is MGHRA, CDR2 YSYEKL, per germline. V was pared by 0 bases and J by 0 bases, with 8 bases between. DNA for the CDR3: TGCGCCAGCAGCCAAGAACCCCCTCCGAACACCGGGGAGCTGTTTTTT. Amino acids: CASSQEPPPNTGELFF.

This chain joins TRBV6-1 and TRBJ1-2; D remains unclear. Germline V gene data show CDR1 as MNHNS and CDR2 as SASEGT. The CDR3 spans 14 residues. Deletions cut 5 bases from V and 5 bases from J, with 15 bases between. CDR3 protein: CASSLMGGMYGYTF. For the CDR3, the DNA is TGTGCCAGCAGTCTCATGGGCGGAATGTATGGCTACACCTTC.

This clonotype was seen a few times. The J gene is TRBJ2-3, the V gene TRBV7-2; 12 bases agree with TRBD2. CDR1 SGHTA and CDR2 FQGNSA come from the germline V gene. V was pared by 3 bases and J by 1 base, with 8 bases of the junction left unmatched. This CDR3 is built from 18 residues. CDR3 in DNA: TGTGCCAGCAGCTTCGCCGGGACTAGCGGGTACGGCACAGATACGCAGTATTTT. Protein product: CASSFAGTSGYGTDTQYF.

The chain couples TRBV6-2 or TRBV6-3 to TRBJ2-1, with D possibly being TRBD1 (5 bases). The CDR3 length is 15 residues. Germline CDR1 reads MNHEY; CDR2 reads SVGEGT. Trimming pared 2 bases from V and 0 bases from J, leaving 8 bases between. CDR3 DNA: TGTGCCAGCAGTTACAAGGACAACTCCTACAATGAGCAGTTCTTC. As protein: CASSYKDNSYNEQFF.